Included here is one TCR beta chain sequence, with context. Data came from immunoSEQ multiplex PCR; TCRdb stores just in-frame clones and leaves some out. The sample consists of about 200,000 clones, around 86% of them appearing once. This entry comes from a study of blood T cell repertoires in COVID-19. Between the trimmed V and J ends, which lost 0 bases and 1 base, there was a span of 4 bases. Germline CDR1 reads KGHSH; CDR2 reads LQKENI. CDR3 length equals 13 residues. The sequenced sample consisted of PBMCs or T cells enriched from blood (not recorded which). The rearrangement links TRBV18 to TRBJ2-7, with unresolved D. The clonotype was recovered from a man aged 40-50 years with acute COVID-19. This CDR3 is CASSPPSSYEQYF. The CDR3 DNA sequence: TGTGCCAGCTCACCACCCTCTTCCTACGAGCAGTACTTC. Together with reference TRBV18 and TRBJ2-7, the CDR3 gives the full variable domain: NAGVMQNPRHLVRRRGQEARLRCSPMKGHSHVYWYRQLPEEGLKFMVYLQKENIIDESGMPKERFSAEFPKEGPSILRIQQVVRGDSAAYFCASSPPSSYEQYFGPGTRLTVT.